This paragraph covers one T cell receptor beta chain sequence. The CDR3 loop spans 13 amino acids. V was pared by 6 bases and J by 2 bases, with 8 bases between. Looked up from germline, CDR1 is SEHNR and CDR2 is FQNEAQ (reference sequence). These data originate in a study of T-cell reconstitution after alpha-beta-depleted transplantation in children. The TCRbeta library was prepared with unique molecular identifiers. Via MiXCR, TCRdb re-called the PCR reads, giving one row per CDR3 protein. Here the sample spans under 350,000 distinct CDR3 sequences, nearly 10% being singletons. The sample was PBMCs from the stem cell graft donor, taken from the stem cell graft. This sequence was found in a human donor who donated a stem cell graft to a child with SCID. V is TRBV7-9 and J is TRBJ2-1, with D possibly being TRBD2 (5 bases). The CDR3 sequence: CASSPGTYNEQFF. Here the CDR3 DNA reads TGTGCCAGCAGTCCCGGGACCTACAATGAGCAGTTCTTC.